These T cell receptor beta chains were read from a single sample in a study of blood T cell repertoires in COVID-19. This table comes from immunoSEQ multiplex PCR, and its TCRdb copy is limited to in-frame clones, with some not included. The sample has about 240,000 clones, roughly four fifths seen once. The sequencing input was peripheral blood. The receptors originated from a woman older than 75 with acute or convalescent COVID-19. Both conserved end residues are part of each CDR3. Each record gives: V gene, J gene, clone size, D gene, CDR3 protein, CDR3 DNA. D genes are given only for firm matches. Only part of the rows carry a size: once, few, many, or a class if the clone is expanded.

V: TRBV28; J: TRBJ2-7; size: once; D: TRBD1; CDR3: CASSSQGSSYEQYF; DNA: TGTGCCAGCAGTTCACAGGGGAGCTCCTACGAGCAGTACTTC
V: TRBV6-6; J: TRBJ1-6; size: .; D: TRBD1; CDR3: CASTDDRVLGSPLHF; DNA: TGTGCCAGCACCGACGACAGGGTATTAGGATCACCCCTCCACTTT
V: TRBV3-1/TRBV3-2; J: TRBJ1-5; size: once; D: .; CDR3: CASSQGGITQPQHF; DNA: TGTGCCAGCAGCCAGGGGGGGATTACGCAGCCCCAGCATTTT
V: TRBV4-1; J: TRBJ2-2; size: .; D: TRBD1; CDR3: CASSQVDRGYTGELFF; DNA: TGCGCCAGCAGCCAAGTCGACAGGGGATACACCGGGGAGCTGTTTTTT
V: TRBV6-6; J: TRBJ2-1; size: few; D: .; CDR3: CASSYDQGRGNEQFF; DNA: TGTGCCAGCAGTTACGATCAGGGTCGAGGCAATGAGCAGTTCTTC
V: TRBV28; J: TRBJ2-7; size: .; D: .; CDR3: CASSLSPGFGSLSYEQYF; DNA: TGTGCCAGCAGTTTATCTCCGGGTTTCGGAAGCCTCTCCTACGAGCAGTACTTC
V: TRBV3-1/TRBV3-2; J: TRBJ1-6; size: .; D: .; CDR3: CASSRTGGNSPLHF; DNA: TGTGCCAGCAGCCGGACGGGGGGGAATTCACCCCTCCACTTT
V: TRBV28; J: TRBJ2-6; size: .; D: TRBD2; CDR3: CASSSRARGGVGANVLTF; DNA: TGTGCCAGCAGTTCCCGGGCCCGGGGGGGCGTTGGGGCCAACGTCCTGACTTTC
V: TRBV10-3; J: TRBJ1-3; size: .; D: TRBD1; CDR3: CAISESSDRGPGNTIYF; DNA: TGTGCCATCAGTGAGTCGTCCGACAGGGGGCCTGGAAACACCATATATTTT
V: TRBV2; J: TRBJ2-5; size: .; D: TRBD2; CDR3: CASSEARGTQETQYF; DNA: TGTGCCAGCAGTGAAGCGCGGGGGACTCAAGAGACCCAGTACTTC
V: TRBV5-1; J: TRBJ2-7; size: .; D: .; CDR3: CASSRGESGQGYEQYF; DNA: TGCGCCAGCAGCCGGGGGGAGAGCGGACAGGGCTACGAGCAGTACTTC
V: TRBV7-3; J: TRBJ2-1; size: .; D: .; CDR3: CASSLAGANNEQFF; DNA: TGTGCCAGCAGCTTGGCGGGGGCTAACAATGAGCAGTTCTTC
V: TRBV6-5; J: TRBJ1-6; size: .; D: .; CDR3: CASTDRTNSPLHF; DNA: TGTGCCAGTACTGACAGGACTAATTCACCCCTCCACTTT
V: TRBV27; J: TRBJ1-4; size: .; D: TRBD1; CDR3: CASSRQGARVEKLFF; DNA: TGTGCCAGCAGTCGACAGGGAGCCCGGGTTGAAAAACTGTTTTTT
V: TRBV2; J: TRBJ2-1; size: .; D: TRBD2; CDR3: CASTLAGGPINEQFF; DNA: TGTGCCAGCACCTTGGCGGGGGGGCCGATCAATGAGCAGTTCTTC
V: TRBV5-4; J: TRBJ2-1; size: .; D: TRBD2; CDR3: CASSLGGLAGVNEQFF; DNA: TGTGCCAGCAGCTTGGGTGGACTAGCGGGGGTCAATGAGCAGTTCTTC
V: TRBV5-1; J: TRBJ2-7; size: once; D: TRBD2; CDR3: CASSSWGGPYEQYF; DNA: TGCGCCAGCAGCTCCTGGGGGGGTCCCTACGAGCAGTACTTC
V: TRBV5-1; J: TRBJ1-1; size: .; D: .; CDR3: CASSLKGDTEAFF; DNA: TGCGCCAGCAGCTTGAAGGGGGACACTGAAGCTTTCTTT
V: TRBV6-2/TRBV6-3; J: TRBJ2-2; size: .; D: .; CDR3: CASSTGTLNTGELFF; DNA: TGTGCCAGCAGTACCGGGACACTGAACACCGGGGAGCTGTTTTTT
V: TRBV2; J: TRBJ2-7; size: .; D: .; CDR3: CASSDDRRSEQYF; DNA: TGTGCCAGCAGTGATGATCGGAGGAGCGAGCAGTACTTC
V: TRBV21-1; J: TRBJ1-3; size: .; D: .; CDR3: CASSKADSSGNTIYF; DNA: TGTGCCAGCAGCAAAGCTGACAGCTCTGGAAACACCATATATTTT
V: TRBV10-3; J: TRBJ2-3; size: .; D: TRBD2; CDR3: CAISVQRGGSDTQYF; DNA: TGTGCCATCAGTGTCCAGCGGGGGGGCTCAGATACGCAGTATTTT
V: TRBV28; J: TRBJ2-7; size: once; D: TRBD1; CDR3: CASSIGTAYEQYF; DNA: TGTGCCAGCAGTATCGGGACAGCCTACGAGCAGTACTTC
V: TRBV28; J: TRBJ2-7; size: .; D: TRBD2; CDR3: CASSLGGGASGGYEQYF; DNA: TGTGCCAGCAGTTTAGGTGGCGGGGCTAGCGGGGGCTACGAGCAGTACTTC
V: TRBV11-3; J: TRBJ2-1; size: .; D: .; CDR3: CASSLVYGGGGNEQFF; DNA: TGTGCCAGCAGCTTAGTATACGGGGGAGGTGGCAATGAGCAGTTCTTC
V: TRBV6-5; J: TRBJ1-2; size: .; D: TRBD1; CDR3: CATRGGTGYGYTF; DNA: TGTGCCACCAGGGGGGGTACTGGCTATGGCTACACCTTC
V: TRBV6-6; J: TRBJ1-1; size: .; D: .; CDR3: CASMFPSGTEAFF; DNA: TGTGCCAGCATGTTCCCTTCGGGCACTGAAGCTTTCTTT
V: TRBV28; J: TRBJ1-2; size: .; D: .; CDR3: CASSPLPSTLPGTF; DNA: TGTGCCAGCAGCCCTCTTCCCTCGACCTTGCCGGGCACCTTC
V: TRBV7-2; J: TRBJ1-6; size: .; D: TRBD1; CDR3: CASSSRQGSGSPLHF; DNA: TGTGCCAGCAGCTCCCGACAGGGGTCGGGGTCACCCCTCCACTTT
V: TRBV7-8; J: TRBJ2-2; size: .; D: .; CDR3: CASCLGDRGAGGELFF; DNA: TGTGCCAGCTGTCTAGGAGACCGCGGGGCGGGCGGGGAGCTGTTTTTT
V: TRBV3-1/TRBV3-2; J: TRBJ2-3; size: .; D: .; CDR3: CASTGADTQYF; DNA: TGTGCCAGCACAGGGGCAGATACGCAGTATTTT
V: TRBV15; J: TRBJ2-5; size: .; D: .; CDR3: CATSRDVGAQETQYF; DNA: TGTGCCACCAGCAGAGATGTGGGGGCACAAGAGACCCAGTACTTC
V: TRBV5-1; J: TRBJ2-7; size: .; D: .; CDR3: CASSAAGYEQYF; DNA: TGCGCCAGCAGCGCCGCGGGTTACGAGCAGTACTTC
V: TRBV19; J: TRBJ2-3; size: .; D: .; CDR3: CASSMWGQTDTQYF; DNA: TGTGCCAGTAGTATGTGGGGCCAGACAGATACGCAGTATTTT
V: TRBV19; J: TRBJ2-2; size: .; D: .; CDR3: CASSIQQTNTGELFF; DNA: TGTGCCAGTAGTATACAACAGACAAACACCGGGGAGCTGTTTTTT
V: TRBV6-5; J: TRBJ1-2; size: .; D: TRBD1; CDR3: CASRLGQWDGGYTF; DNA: TGTGCCAGCAGGCTGGGACAGTGGGATGGGGGCTACACCTTC
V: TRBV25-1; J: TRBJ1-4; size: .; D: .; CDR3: CASSESRGPGEKLFF; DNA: TGTGCCAGCAGTGAATCCAGGGGTCCCGGTGAAAAACTGTTTTTT
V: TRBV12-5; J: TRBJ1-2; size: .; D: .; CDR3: CASGLGFDRTYTF; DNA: TGTGCTAGTGGTTTGGGGTTTGACAGGACCTACACCTTC
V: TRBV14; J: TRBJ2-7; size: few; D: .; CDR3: CASSQVRGYEQYF; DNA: TGTGCCAGCAGCCAAGTGAGGGGGTACGAGCAGTACTTC
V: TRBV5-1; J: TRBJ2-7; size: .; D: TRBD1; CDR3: CASSLGGTVRYEQYF; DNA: TGCGCCAGCAGCTTGGGTGGGACAGTAAGATACGAGCAGTACTTC
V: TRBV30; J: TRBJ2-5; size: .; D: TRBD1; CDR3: CAWIKPGQQETQYF; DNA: TGTGCCTGGATAAAGCCGGGACAGCAAGAGACCCAGTACTTC